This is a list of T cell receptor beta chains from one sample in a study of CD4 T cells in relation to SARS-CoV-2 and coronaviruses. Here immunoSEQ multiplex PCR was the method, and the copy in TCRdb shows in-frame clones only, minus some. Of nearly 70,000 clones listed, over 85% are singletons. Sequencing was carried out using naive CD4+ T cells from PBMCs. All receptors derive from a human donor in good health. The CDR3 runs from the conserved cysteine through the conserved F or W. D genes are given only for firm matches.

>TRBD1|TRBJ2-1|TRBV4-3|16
TGCGCCAGCAGCCCTCCGGGACAGGCCTCCTACAATGAGCAGTTCTTC
CASSPPGQASYNEQFF
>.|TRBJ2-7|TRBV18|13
TGTGCCAGCTCACCACGGGGGCCCGACGAGCAGTACTTC
CASSPRGPDEQYF
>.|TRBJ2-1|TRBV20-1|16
TGCAGTGCTAGTGGTGGCGAAGGTAGGCCGCAAAATGAGCAGTTCTTC
CSASGGEGRPQNEQFF
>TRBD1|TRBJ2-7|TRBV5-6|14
TGTGCCAGCAGCTTGGCGGACAGGAGCGGCGAGCAGTACTTC
CASSLADRSGEQYF
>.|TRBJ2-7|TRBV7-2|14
TGTGCCAGCACCCTAGGCGGGGCCTCCTACGAGCAGTACTTC
CASTLGGASYEQYF
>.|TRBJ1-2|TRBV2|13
TGTGCCAGCAGTGTTGCCAGTGAGTATGGCTACACCTTC
CASSVASEYGYTF
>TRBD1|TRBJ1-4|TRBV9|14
TGTGCCAGCAGCGTGACAGGGACCGATGAAAAACTGTTTTTT
CASSVTGTDEKLFF
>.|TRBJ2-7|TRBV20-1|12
TGCAGTGCTAGTAAGCGGGCCTACGAGCAGTACTTC
CSASKRAYEQYF
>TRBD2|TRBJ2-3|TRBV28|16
TGTGCCAGCAGTGGGGCTAGCGGGAGGGACACAGATACGCAGTATTTT
CASSGASGRDTDTQYF
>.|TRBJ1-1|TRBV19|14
TGTGCCAGTAGTATCGAGGTAACGAACACTGAAGCTTTCTTT
CASSIEVTNTEAFF
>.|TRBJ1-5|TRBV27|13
TGTGCCAGCAGTCAGAATCAGGAGCAGCCCCAGCATTTT
CASSQNQEQPQHF
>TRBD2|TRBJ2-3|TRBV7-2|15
TGTGCCAGCAGCTTAGGACTAGCGGGGGGCCCGGGGCAGTATTTT
CASSLGLAGGPGQYF